Listed below are T cell receptor beta chains from one sample, sequenced in a study of T-cell memory formation after mild COVID-19. TCRdb re-called the 5' RACE reads with MiXCR, one entry per CDR3 protein. The sample holds about 350,000 distinct CDR3 sequences, around 15% seen once. Sample: PBMCs or a T cell subset sorted from them (not recorded which). The source of these receptors is a man between 18 and 29 years old who had mild COVID-19 (a few samples of this study predate the infection). Cell type and time point are not known. Each CDR3 is given with its conserved first and last residue. The D gene is left open where the match is weak. Only some rows state a clone size, as once, few, many or a class for expanded clones.

V gene,CDR3 length,D gene,clone size,J gene,CDR3 DNA,CDR3 protein
TRBV5-1,14,NA,NA,TRBJ1-5,TGCGCCAGCAGCTCCGGAAACCCCAATCAGCCCCAGCATTTT,CASSSGNPNQPQHF
TRBV9,16,TRBD1,few,TRBJ1-1,TGTGCCAGCAGCAGGCTGACAGGGGCATCGGGGACTGAAGCTTTCTTT,CASSRLTGASGTEAFF
TRBV20-1,13,NA,many,TRBJ1-4,TGCAGTGCTAGAGGGGCAACTAATGAAAAACTGTTTTTT,CSARGATNEKLFF
TRBV4-1,13,NA,NA,TRBJ2-7,TGCGCCAGCAGCCAAAACTACCCGAACGAGCAGTACTTC,CASSQNYPNEQYF
TRBV18,13,TRBD1,NA,TRBJ2-5,TGTGCCAGCTTCAGGACAGGCCAAGAGACCCAGTACTTC,CASFRTGQETQYF
TRBV7-8,15,NA,NA,TRBJ1-5,TGTGCCAGCAGCTTACTCCCCCATAGCAATCAGCCCCAGCATTTT,CASSLLPHSNQPQHF
TRBV20-1,16,TRBD1,many,TRBJ1-1,TGCAGTGCTACAGGGACAGGGGGCCGGGGAGGCACTGAAGCTTTCTTT,CSATGTGGRGGTEAFF
TRBV7-2,12,NA,many,TRBJ2-1,TGTGCCAGCAGCTCAGCATACAATGAGCAGTTCTTC,CASSSAYNEQFF
TRBV6-2/TRBV6-3,15,NA,NA,TRBJ2-5,TGTGCCAGCAGTTACGGGCAGGGTTTTTCAGAGACCCAGTACTTC,CASSYGQGFSETQYF
TRBV5-4,13,NA,few,TRBJ2-5,TGTGCCAGCAGCTTCCCAGGGAGAGAGACCCAGTACTTC,CASSFPGRETQYF
TRBV4-1,13,NA,few,TRBJ2-5,TGCGCCAGCAGCCCGAGCCTCCAGGAGACCCAGTACTTC,CASSPSLQETQYF
TRBV6-2/TRBV6-3,12,NA,few,TRBJ2-3,TGTGCCAGCAGTTCCATCGGGGGTACGCAGTATTTT,CASSSIGGTQYF
TRBV12-3/TRBV12-4,22,TRBD2,NA,TRBJ2-1,TGTGCCAGCACGAATAGAGGAGGGGATCGGACTAGCGGGGTTAGCTCCTACAATGAGCAGTTCTTC,CASTNRGGDRTSGVSSYNEQFF
TRBV20-1,17,NA,many,TRBJ2-3,TGCAGTGCTCCCTCCACCAGCGCCAAAGGGTACACAGATACGCAGTATTTT,CSAPSTSAKGYTDTQYF
TRBV6-2/TRBV6-3,11,NA,many,TRBJ2-7,TGTGCCAGCAGTCAGGCCTACGAGCAGTACTTC,CASSQAYEQYF
TRBV5-1,17,TRBD2,few,TRBJ2-1,TGCGCCAGCAGCTTGGCAGGACTAGCGGGGGGTTACAATGAGCAGTTCTTC,CASSLAGLAGGYNEQFF
TRBV7-9,16,NA,NA,TRBJ2-3,TGTGCCAGCAGCTTAGGGAGACATTCACACACAGATACGCAGTATTTT,CASSLGRHSHTDTQYF
TRBV27,15,TRBD1,NA,TRBJ1-1,TGTGCCAGCAGATCGATCGGACAGGGGGCCGCTGAAGCTTTCTTT,CASRSIGQGAAEAFF
TRBV6-2/TRBV6-3,16,TRBD1,few,TRBJ2-3,TGTGCCAGCAGCCCCCTCCCCAGGACAGGACCAGATACGCAGTATTTT,CASSPLPRTGPDTQYF
TRBV28,11,NA,many,TRBJ2-5,TGTGCCAGCACCTTGCGAGAGACCCAGTACTTC,CASTLRETQYF
TRBV7-9,15,NA,NA,TRBJ1-5,TGTGCCAGCAGCTTAGCGTCCGGGGAAGGTCAGCCCCAGCATTTT,CASSLASGEGQPQHF
TRBV12-3/TRBV12-4,11,NA,few,TRBJ1-2,TGTGCCAGCACCCCCACATTTGGCTACACCTTC,CASTPTFGYTF
TRBV6-5,17,TRBD1,few,TRBJ2-7,TGTGCCAGCAGTTACGAGTTCAGGCCAGGGGGCTGGGACGAGCAGTACTTC,CASSYEFRPGGWDEQYF
TRBV6-5,14,NA,NA,TRBJ1-2,TGTGCCAGCAGCCGCCGGACATCGAACTATGGCTACACCTTC,CASSRRTSNYGYTF
TRBV18,15,TRBD1,NA,TRBJ2-3,TGTGCCAGCTCACCAGTGGGACAGGCGGCAGATACGCAGTATTTT,CASSPVGQAADTQYF
TRBV11-1,15,NA,NA,TRBJ2-3,TGTGCCAGCAGCTTACAGGAACACGGGGCAGATACGCAGTATTTT,CASSLQEHGADTQYF
TRBV9,15,NA,many,TRBJ1-1,TGTGCCAGCAGCGTTCAAGTTGAGGAGCCCACTGAAGCTTTCTTT,CASSVQVEEPTEAFF
TRBV7-8,13,NA,few,TRBJ1-2,TGTGCCAGCAGCCCCTCTGGAGGGGCTGGCTACACCTTC,CASSPSGGAGYTF
TRBV4-1,15,NA,NA,TRBJ2-3,TGCGCCAGCAGCCTGATGGCAAGAGGGGCAGATACGCAGTATTTT,CASSLMARGADTQYF
TRBV5-1,13,NA,NA,TRBJ2-7,TGCGCCAGCAGCTCGGGACGTCCCCACGAGCAGTACTTC,CASSSGRPHEQYF
TRBV5-1,16,NA,NA,TRBJ1-6,TGCGCCAGCAGAGAGGACACCGGGACCGCGGGTTCACCCCTCCACTTT,CASREDTGTAGSPLHF
TRBV4-1,14,NA,few,TRBJ1-2,TGCGCCAGCAGCCAAGATCGGGGGATAGTGGGCTACACCTTC,CASSQDRGIVGYTF
TRBV29-1,13,NA,NA,TRBJ2-6,TGCAGCGTTGGGGGCGCTGGGGCCAACGTCCTGACTTTC,CSVGGAGANVLTF
TRBV7-8,13,NA,many,TRBJ1-5,TGTGCCAGCAGCTTAAGGGGCAATCAGCCCCAGCATTTT,CASSLRGNQPQHF
TRBV3-2,13,NA,many,TRBJ2-5,TGTGCCAGCAGCCGCGTAGTCGCGGAGACCCAGTACTTC,CASSRVVAETQYF
TRBV5-5,15,TRBD1,NA,TRBJ1-1,TGTGCCAGCAGCTTGGGCGGCAGGGGGCTCACTGAAGCTTTCTTT,CASSLGGRGLTEAFF
TRBV6-4,15,NA,many,TRBJ2-2,TGTGCCAGCAAAGCACAAACAGGGAACACCGGGGAGCTGTTTTTT,CASKAQTGNTGELFF
TRBV2,13,TRBD1,NA,TRBJ1-2,TGTGCCAGCAGGAAGACAGGGCCGGATGGCTACACCTTC,CASRKTGPDGYTF
TRBV5-1,15,NA,NA,TRBJ2-5,TGCGCCAGCAGCTTGGCCGGGACCCCCGGGGAGACCCAGTACTTC,CASSLAGTPGETQYF
TRBV12-3/TRBV12-4,13,NA,few,TRBJ2-7,TGTGCCAGCAGCCTCGGGAAATACTACGAGCAGTACTTC,CASSLGKYYEQYF
TRBV23-1,14,NA,NA,TRBJ1-1,TGCGCCAGCAGTCAGACTGAGAGGGGCCCTGAAGCTTTCTTT,CASSQTERGPEAFF
TRBV28,14,TRBD2,NA,TRBJ2-3,TGTGCCACCGGGACTAGCGGATACACAGATACGCAGTATTTT,CATGTSGYTDTQYF
TRBV24-1,13,NA,NA,TRBJ1-1,TGTGCCACCAGTGAAAACAAGAACACTGAAGCTTTCTTT,CATSENKNTEAFF
TRBV12-5,13,NA,NA,TRBJ2-7,TGTGCTAGTGGTTTCGGACAGACCTACGAGCAGTACTTC,CASGFGQTYEQYF
TRBV10-3,13,TRBD2,NA,TRBJ2-1,TGTGCCACCTCAGCGGGGGCAATCAATGAGCAGTTCTTC,CATSAGAINEQFF
TRBV5-1,16,NA,few,TRBJ1-2,TGCGCCAGCAGCTTGGGGCGGGGATCGGAGAACTATGGCTACACCTTC,CASSLGRGSENYGYTF
TRBV5-1,13,TRBD1,few,TRBJ2-7,TGCGCCAGCAGCTTGGGCAGGGGGCGCGAGCAGTACTTC,CASSLGRGREQYF
TRBV4-1,18,NA,NA,TRBJ2-7,TGCGCCAGCAGCCAAGATCGGTCGGGGGCACAGCCCTCCTACGAGCAGTACTTC,CASSQDRSGAQPSYEQYF
TRBV2,14,NA,NA,TRBJ2-3,TGTGCCAGCTTTAGAGGGGCCGCGGGAGATACGCAGTATTTT,CASFRGAAGDTQYF
TRBV5-1,14,NA,NA,TRBJ2-2,TGCGCCAGCAGCGCCCCACAGGGCGCCGGGGAGCTGTTTTTT,CASSAPQGAGELFF
TRBV7-2,15,TRBD1,few,TRBJ1-1,TGTGCCAGCAGCCCCCAGGGGGCGTTTAAGACTGAAGCTTTCTTT,CASSPQGAFKTEAFF